The 8 T cell receptor beta chains listed next were all sequenced from one sample in a study of blood T cell dynamics during melanoma immunotherapy. Time point denoted: pre-treatment baseline. This table comes from immunoSEQ multiplex PCR, and its TCRdb copy is limited to in-frame clones, with some not included. The data hold several thousand clones, with about 80% observed a single time. The sample consisted of blood, taken from a patient treated with checkpoint blockade. These receptors all come from a human donor with melanoma.

This rearrangement joins TRBV7-9 to TRBJ2-2, with D possibly called TRBD1 or TRBD2 (5 bases each). Germline-derived CDR1 and CDR2 are SEHNR and FQNEAQ (reference sequence). The CDR3 has 13 residues. V lost 3 bases and J lost 4, with 6 bases in between. CDR3 nucleotides: TGTGCCAGCAGCTTTGGGGGCACCGGGGAGCTGTTTTTT. Protein sequence: CASSFGGTGELFF.

V usage is TRBV7-2 and J usage is TRBJ2-7; D unresolved. The CDR3 has 13 residues. Germline V CDR1 and CDR2: SGHTA, FQGNSA. The ends were cut back, 6 bases at V and 0 bases at J, with 9 bases in the middle. CDR3 coding DNA: TGTGCCAGCAGAGGAGCGAGCTCCTACGAGCAGTACTTC. Protein: CASRGASSYEQYF.

The chain recombines TRBV4-3 with TRBJ2-1; D gene unclear. Trimming took 0 bases from V and 0 from J, leaving 9 bases between them. The CDR3 extends over 16 amino acids. Germline-derived CDR1 and CDR2 are LGHNA and YSLEER. DNA for the CDR3: TGCGCCAGCAGCCAAGATCCACTCAGCTCCTACAATGAGCAGTTCTTC. Protein sequence: CASSQDPLSSYNEQFF.

The rearrangement joins TRBV10-3 to TRBJ2-7; D may match TRBD1 or TRBD2 (5 bases each). CDR3 length: 13 residues. The V gene's germline CDR1 is ENHRY and CDR2 SYGVKD. Trimming took 6 bases from V and 3 from J, leaving 12 bases between them. In nucleotides, the CDR3 is TGTGCCATCAGCAACGGGGCAAACTACGAGCAGTACTTC. Amino acid sequence: CAISNGANYEQYF.

The genes are TRBV5-8 and TRBJ2-2, with 9 bases aligning to TRBD2. J gave up 7 bases and V 5 bases, and 15 bases lay outside the gene matches. Germline V gives CDR1 SGHTS, CDR2 YDEGEE. This CDR3 has 17 amino acids. CDR3 residues: CASRQGRGTSRVGELFF. The CDR3 DNA reads TGTGCCAGCAGGCAAGGTAGGGGGACTAGCCGGGTCGGGGAGCTGTTTTTT.

The rearrangement links TRBV10-3 to TRBJ1-2; a possible D gene is TRBD1 (5 bases). V dropped 10 bases and J dropped 3 bases, with 24 bases sitting between them. There are 16 residues in the CDR3. Per germline, CDR1 ENHRY and CDR2 SYGVKD. The CDR3 is CATSEGPSLTYYGYTF. CDR3 nucleotide sequence: TGTGCCACCTCCGAGGGGCCCAGCTTGACGTACTATGGCTACACCTTC.

The CDR3 DNA sequence: TGTGCCAGCAGGGCCGGACTAGCGGGACTACAGTTCTTC. The encoded protein is CASRAGLAGLQFF. The V gene is TRBV6-1, the J gene TRBJ2-1, with TRBD2 matching 12 bases. The germline CDR1 and CDR2 sequences are MNHNS and SASEGT. The CDR3 consists of 13 residues. Trimming took 6 bases from V and 13 from J; bases not matched to a gene: 7.

This sequence joins TRBV10-3 and TRBJ1-5; D might be TRBD1 (5 bases). This CDR3 has 13 amino acids. V was trimmed by 0 bases and J by 7 bases, leaving 7 bases between them. CDR1 and CDR2 from the germline V gene are ENHRY and SYGVKD. CDR3 loop: CAISESGGQPQHF. CDR3 DNA: TGTGCCATCAGTGAGTCTGGGGGGCAGCCCCAGCATTTT.